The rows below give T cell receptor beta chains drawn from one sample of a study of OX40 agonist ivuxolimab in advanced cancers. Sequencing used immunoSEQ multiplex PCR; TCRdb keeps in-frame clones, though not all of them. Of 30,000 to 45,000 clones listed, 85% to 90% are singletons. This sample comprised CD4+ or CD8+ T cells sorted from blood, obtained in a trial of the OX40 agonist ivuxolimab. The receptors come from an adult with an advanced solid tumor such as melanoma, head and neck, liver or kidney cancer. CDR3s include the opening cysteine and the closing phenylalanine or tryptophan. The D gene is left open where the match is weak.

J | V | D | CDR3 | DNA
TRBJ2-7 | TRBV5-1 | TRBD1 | CASSHGTGDEQYF | TGCGCCAGCAGCCACGGGACAGGGGACGAGCAGTACTTC
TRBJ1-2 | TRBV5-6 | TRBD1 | CASSYRDRAYGYTF | TGTGCCAGCAGCTATAGGGACAGGGCCTATGGCTACACCTTC
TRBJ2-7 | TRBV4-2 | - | CASSLGNEQYF | TGTGCCAGCAGCCTCGGGAACGAGCAGTACTTC
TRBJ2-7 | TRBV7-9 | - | CASSRSGVFGEQYF | TGTGCCAGCAGCCGATCAGGGGTCTTCGGCGAGCAGTACTTC
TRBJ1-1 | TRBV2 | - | CASSEEEMNTEAFF | TGTGCCAGCAGTGAAGAGGAGATGAACACTGAAGCTTTCTTT
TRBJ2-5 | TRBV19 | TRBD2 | CASSVLAAPATQYF | TGTGCCAGTAGTGTTCTAGCGGCCCCCGCGACCCAGTACTTC
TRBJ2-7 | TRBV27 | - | CASSFAGAYYEQYF | TGTGCCAGCAGTTTTGCAGGGGCTTACTACGAGCAGTACTTC
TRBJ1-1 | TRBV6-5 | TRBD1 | CASSSSGTGTEAFF | TGTGCCAGCAGTTCCTCCGGGACAGGCACTGAAGCTTTCTTT
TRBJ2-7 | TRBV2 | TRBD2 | CASNRLGLAGGYEQYF | TGTGCCAGCAATCGTTTGGGACTAGCGGGAGGCTACGAGCAGTACTTC
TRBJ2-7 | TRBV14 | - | CASSQLPFYEQYF | TGTGCCAGCAGCCAACTGCCCTTCTACGAGCAGTACTTC
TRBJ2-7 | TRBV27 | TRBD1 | CASSVGQLVYEQYF | TGTGCCAGCAGTGTGGGACAGTTAGTCTACGAGCAGTACTTC
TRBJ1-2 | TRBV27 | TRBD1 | CASSVTGERDGYTF | TGTGCCAGCAGCGTAACAGGGGAAAGGGATGGCTACACCTTC
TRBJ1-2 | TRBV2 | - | CASYRTENYGYTF | TGTGCCAGTTACAGGACGGAGAACTATGGCTACACCTTC
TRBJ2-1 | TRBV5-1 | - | CASSLAFGNEQFF | TGCGCCAGCAGCTTGGCGTTCGGGAATGAGCAGTTCTTC
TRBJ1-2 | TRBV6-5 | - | CASSYFDTGTIYGYTF | TGTGCCAGCAGTTACTTTGATACAGGGACCATCTATGGCTACACCTTC
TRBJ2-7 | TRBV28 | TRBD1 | CASSFMGQGYYEQYF | TGTGCCAGCAGTTTTATGGGACAGGGGTACTACGAGCAGTACTTC